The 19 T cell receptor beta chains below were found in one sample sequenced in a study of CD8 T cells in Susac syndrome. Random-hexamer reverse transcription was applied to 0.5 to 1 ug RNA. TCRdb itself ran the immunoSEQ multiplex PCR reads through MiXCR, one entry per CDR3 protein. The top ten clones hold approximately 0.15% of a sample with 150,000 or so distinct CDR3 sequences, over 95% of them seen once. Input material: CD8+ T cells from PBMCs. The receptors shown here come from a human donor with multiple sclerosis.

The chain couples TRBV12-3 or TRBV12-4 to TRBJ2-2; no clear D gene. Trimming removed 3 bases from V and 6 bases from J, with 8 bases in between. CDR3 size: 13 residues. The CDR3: CASSLVLAGELFF. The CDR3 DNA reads TGTGCCAGCAGTTTGGTGTTAGCCGGGGAGCTGTTTTTT.

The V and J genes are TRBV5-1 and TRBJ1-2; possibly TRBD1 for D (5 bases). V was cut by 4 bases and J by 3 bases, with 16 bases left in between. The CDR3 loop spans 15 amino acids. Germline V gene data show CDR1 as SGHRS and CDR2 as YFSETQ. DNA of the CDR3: TGCGCCAGCAGCCAAAACCCCGGGACCCACTATGGCTACACCTTC. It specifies CASSQNPGTHYGYTF.

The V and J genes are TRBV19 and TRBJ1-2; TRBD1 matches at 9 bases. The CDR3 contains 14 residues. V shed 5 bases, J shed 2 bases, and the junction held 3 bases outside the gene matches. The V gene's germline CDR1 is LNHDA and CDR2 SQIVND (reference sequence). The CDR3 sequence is CASSPTGGNYGYTF. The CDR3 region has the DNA TGTGCCAGTAGTCCGACAGGGGGGAACTATGGCTACACCTTC.

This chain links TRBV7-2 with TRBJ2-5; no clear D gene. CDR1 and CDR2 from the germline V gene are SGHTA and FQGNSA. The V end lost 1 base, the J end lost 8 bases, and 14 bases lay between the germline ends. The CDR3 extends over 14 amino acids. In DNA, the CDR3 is TGTGCCAGCAGCTTAGACGGACCCCGTGCTACCCAGTACTTC. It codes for CASSLDGPRATQYF.

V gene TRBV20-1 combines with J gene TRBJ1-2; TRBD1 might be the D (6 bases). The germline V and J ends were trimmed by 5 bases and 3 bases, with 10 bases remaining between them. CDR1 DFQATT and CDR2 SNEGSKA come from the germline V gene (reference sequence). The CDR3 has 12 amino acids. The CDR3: CSAAAGDYGYTF. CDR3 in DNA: TGCAGTGCTGCCGCAGGGGACTATGGCTACACCTTC.

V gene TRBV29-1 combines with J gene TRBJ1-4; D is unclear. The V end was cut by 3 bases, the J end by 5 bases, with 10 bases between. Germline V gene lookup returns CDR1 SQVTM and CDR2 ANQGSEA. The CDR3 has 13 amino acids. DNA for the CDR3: TGCAGCGTTGAGGAAAACCCCAATGAAAAACTGTTTTTT. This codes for CSVEENPNEKLFF.

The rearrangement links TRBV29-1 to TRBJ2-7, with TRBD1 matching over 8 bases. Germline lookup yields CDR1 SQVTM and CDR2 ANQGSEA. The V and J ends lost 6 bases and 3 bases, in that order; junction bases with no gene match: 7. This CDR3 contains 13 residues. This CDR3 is CSVPGQVDYEQYF. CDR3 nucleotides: TGCAGCGTCCCGGGACAGGTCGACTACGAGCAGTACTTC.

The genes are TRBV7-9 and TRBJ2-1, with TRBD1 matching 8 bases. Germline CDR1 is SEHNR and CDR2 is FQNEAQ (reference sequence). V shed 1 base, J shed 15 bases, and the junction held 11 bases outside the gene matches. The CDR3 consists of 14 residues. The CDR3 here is CASSLEAGGGNRFF. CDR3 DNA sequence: TGTGCCAGCAGCTTAGAGGCAGGGGGCGGTAATCGGTTCTTC.

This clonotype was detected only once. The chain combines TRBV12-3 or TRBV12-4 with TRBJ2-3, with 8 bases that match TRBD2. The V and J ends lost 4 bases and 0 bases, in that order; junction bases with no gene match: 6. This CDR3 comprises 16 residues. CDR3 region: CASSSPGGGSTDTQYF. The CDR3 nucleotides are TGTGCCAGCAGTTCCCCGGGCGGGGGGAGCACAGATACGCAGTATTTT.

The CDR3 DNA reads TGTGCCAGCAGTCCCTCGGGGGAAACCAGCCGGTACTTC. It is translated as CASSPSGETSRYF. The V call is TRBV27, the J call TRBJ2-5; possible D gene TRBD2, 6 bases. CDR1 is MNHEY, CDR2 SMNVEV, per germline (reference sequence). The V end lost 5 bases, the J end lost 13 bases, and 20 bases lay between the germline ends. This CDR3 has 13 amino acids.

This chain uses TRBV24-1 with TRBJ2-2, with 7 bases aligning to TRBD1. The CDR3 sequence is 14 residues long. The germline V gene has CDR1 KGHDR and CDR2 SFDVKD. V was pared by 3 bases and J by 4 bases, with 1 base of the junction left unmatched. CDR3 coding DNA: TGTGCCACCAGTGATGGACAGGTCACCGGGGAGCTGTTTTTT. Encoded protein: CATSDGQVTGELFF.

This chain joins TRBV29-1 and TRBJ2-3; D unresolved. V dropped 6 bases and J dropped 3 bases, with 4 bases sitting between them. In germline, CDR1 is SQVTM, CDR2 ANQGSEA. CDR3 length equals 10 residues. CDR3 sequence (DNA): TGCAGCGTACAAACAGATACGCAGTATTTT. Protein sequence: CSVQTDTQYF.

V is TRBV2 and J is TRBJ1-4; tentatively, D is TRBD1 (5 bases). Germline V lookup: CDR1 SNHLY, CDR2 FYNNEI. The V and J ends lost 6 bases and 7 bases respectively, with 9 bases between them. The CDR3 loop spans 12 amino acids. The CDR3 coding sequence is TGTGCCAGCAGGGCAGGGTCTGAAAAACTGTTTTTT. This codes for CASRAGSEKLFF. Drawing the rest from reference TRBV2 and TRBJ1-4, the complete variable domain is EPEVTQTPSHQVTQMGQEVILRCVPISNHLYFYWYRQILGQKVEFLVSFYNNEISEKSEIFDDQFSVERPDGSNFTLKIRSTKLEDSAMYFCASRAGSEKLFFGSGTQLSVL.

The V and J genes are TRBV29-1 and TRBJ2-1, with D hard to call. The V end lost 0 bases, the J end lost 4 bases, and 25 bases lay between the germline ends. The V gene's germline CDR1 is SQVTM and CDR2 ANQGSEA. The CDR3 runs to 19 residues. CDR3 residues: CSVEDSKLRVQKPYNEQFF. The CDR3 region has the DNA TGCAGCGTTGAAGATTCAAAATTAAGGGTCCAAAAGCCGTACAATGAGCAGTTCTTC.

CDR3 sequence (DNA): TGTGCCAGCAGCCCATGGGACAGGGTCTACAATGAGCAGTTCTTC. Amino acid sequence: CASSPWDRVYNEQFF. The chain carries TRBV9 and TRBJ2-1; 9 positions agree with TRBD1. Trimming removed 4 bases from V and 3 bases from J; junction bases left unmatched: 5. Germline CDR1 SGDLS, CDR2 YYNGEE. CDR3 size: 15 residues.

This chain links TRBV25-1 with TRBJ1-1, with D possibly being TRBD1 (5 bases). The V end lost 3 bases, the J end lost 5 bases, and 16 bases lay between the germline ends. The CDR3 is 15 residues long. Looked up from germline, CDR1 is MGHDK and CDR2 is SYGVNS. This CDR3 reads CASSEVGGLGTEAFF. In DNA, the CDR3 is TGTGCCAGCAGTGAGGTGGGGGGATTGGGTACTGAAGCTTTCTTT.

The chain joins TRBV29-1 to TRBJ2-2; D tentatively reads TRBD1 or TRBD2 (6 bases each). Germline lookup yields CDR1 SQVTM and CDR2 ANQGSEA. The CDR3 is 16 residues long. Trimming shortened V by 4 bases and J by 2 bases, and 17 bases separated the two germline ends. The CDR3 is CSVGGASPQNTGELFF. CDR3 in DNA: TGCAGCGTTGGGGGGGCGAGCCCCCAAAACACCGGGGAGCTGTTTTTT.

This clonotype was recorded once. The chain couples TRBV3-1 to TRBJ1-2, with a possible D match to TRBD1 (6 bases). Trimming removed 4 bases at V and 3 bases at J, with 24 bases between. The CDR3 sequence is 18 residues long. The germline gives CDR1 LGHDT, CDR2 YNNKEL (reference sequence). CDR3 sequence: CASSPRGQGNLVDYGYTF. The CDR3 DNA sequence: TGTGCCAGCAGCCCAAGAGGGCAGGGGAATTTAGTGGACTATGGCTACACCTTC.

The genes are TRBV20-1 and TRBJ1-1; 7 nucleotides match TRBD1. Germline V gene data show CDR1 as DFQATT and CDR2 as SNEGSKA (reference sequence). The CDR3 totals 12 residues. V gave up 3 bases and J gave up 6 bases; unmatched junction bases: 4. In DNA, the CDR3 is TGCAGTGCTAGGCCCGGGACAGCTGAAGCTTTCTTT. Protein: CSARPGTAEAFF.